The clone carrying this TCR beta chain was observed at least ten times. Antigen specificity is unknown. V was trimmed by 8 bases and J by 0 bases, leaving 2 bases between them. CDR3 length: 11 amino acids. Looked up from germline, CDR1 is LNHDA and CDR2 is SQIVND (reference sequence). TCRdb itself ran the multiplex PCR reads through MiXCR, one entry per CDR3 protein. The sample contains over 200,000 distinct CDR3 sequences, about 34% of which appear only once. The lymph nodes were axillary draining lymph nodes from breast cancer patients. The sample belongs to a study of breast tumors, draining lymph nodes, adjacent tissues. Study results and limitations: Compared with lymph nodes, tumors were less diverse; compared with nontumor tissue, more.

The V call is TRBV19, the J call TRBJ1-3, with D unresolved. The sequenced sample was axillary lymph node tissue. This TCR derives from a female donor with breast cancer. Some clones in this sample may be carry-over from other donors' samples. The CDR3 sequence: CASYSGNTIYF. CDR3 in DNA: TGTGCCAGTTACTCTGGAAACACCATATATTTT.